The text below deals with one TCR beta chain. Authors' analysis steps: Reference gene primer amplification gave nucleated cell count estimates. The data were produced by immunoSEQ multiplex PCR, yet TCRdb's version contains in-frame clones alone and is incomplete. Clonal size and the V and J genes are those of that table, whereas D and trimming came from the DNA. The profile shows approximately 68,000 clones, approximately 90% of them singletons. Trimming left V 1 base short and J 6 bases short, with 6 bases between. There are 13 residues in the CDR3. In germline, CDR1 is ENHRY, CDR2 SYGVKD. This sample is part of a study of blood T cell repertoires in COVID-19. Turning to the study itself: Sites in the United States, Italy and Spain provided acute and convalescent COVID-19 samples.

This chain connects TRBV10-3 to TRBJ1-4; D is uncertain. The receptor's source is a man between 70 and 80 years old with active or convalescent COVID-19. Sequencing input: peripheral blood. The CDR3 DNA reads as TGTGCCATCAGTGAGTTACTCGATGAAAAACTGTTTTTT. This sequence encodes CAISELLDEKLFF.